Detailed here is one T cell receptor (beta chain). Its antigen remains unknown. The CDR3 is 17 residues long. V lost 2 bases, J lost 5 bases, and 22 bases lay in between. Looked up from germline, CDR1 is MDHEN and CDR2 is SYDVKM. The data derive from a study of high-grade serous ovarian cancer treatment subgroups. Across the whole study: Each sample yielded on average about 7,000 unique TCR beta rearrangements from approximately 15,000 reads. General observations from the study: Bulk tumor TCR sequencing gave no spatial information.

Tumor samples were obtained before definitive surgery or chemotherapy. The assay was immunoSEQ multiplex PCR, and TCRdb's table has in-frame clones only and misses some. Here the sample spans 35,000 to 45,000 clones, 79% being singletons. The TCR comes from a human donor with high-grade serous ovarian cancer. V usage is TRBV28 and J usage is TRBJ2-7; D might be TRBD2 (5 bases). Sequenced material: tumor tissue. Here the CDR3 reads CASSLKTGSSLDHEQYF. For the CDR3, the DNA is TGTGCCAGCAGTTTAAAGACGGGGAGCTCCCTCGACCACGAGCAGTACTTC. Looking up the rest from reference TRBV28 and TRBJ2-7 gives the full variable domain: DVKVTQSSRYLVKRTGEKVFLECVQDMDHENMFWYRQDPGLGLRLIYFSYDVKMKEKGDIPEGYSVSREKKERFSLILESASTNQTSMYLCASSLKTGSSLDHEQYFGPGTRLTVT.